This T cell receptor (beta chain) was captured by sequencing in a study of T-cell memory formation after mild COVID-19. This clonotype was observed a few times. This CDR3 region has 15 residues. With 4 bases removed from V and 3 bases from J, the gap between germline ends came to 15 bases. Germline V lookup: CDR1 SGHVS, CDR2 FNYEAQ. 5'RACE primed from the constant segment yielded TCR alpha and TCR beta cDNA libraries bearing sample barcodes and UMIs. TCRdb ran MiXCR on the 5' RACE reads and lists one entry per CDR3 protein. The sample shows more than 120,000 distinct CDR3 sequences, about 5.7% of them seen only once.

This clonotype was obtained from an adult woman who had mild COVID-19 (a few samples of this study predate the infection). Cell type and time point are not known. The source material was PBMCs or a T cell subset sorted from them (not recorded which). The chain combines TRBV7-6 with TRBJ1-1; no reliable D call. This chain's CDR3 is CASSSPNEVHTEAFF. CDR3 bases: TGTGCCAGCAGCTCCCCGAATGAGGTACACACTGAAGCTTTCTTT.